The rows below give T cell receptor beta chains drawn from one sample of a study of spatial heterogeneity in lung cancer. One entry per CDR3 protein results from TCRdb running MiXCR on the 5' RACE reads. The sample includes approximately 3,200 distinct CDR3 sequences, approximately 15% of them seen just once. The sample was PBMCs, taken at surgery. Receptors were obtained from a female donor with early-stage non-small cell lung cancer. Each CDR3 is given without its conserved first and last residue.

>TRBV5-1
ASSLGQTNTGELF
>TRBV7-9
ASSLTLWGPMNTEAF
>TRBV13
ASSQTGISTYEQY
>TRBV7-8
ASSLGPQGSYEQY
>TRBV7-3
ASSPTSATDTQY
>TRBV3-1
ASRALAGAGNEQF
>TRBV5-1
ASSLAPGSSYEQY
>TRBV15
ATSRDIHKQGIKTSGKVGEQF
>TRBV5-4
ASSSGGRYEQY
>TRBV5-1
ASSLASGLTTDTQY
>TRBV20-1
SASRGVAGVGETQY
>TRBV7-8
ASSPRTGNTEAF
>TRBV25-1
ASSNRGPRNGYT
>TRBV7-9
ASSFGGEQF
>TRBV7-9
ASSSSGDSPLH
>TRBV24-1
ATSDRREGGETQY
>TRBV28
ASSTNTEAF
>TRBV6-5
ASSLLTGNTIY
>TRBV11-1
ASSLPDGDHGYT
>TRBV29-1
SVARIQGASTDTQY
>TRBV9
ASSAGTSGVTYEQY
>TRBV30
AGSGLQETQY
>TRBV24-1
ATSDFGYNEQF
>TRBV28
ASSPPPGEQY
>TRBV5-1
ASSFGGPRTGELF
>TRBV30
AWSPRGGTEAF
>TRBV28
AVRGRVRSPLH
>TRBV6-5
ASYRPHMNTEAF
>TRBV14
ASSRNRAQETQY
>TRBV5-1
ASSLAGGEETQY
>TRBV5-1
ASSLQVKREGPRNEQF
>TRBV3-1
ASSLPSGEQY
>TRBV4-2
ASSQVVAGGREQTQY
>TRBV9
ASSVRRGGPVGETQY
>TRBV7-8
ASSFWGKLEGSDTQY
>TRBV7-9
ASSTGIPDSEAF
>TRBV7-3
ASSLGGLAAINEQF
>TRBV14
ASSQGGSRGRTQY
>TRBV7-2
ASSLATGLDQY